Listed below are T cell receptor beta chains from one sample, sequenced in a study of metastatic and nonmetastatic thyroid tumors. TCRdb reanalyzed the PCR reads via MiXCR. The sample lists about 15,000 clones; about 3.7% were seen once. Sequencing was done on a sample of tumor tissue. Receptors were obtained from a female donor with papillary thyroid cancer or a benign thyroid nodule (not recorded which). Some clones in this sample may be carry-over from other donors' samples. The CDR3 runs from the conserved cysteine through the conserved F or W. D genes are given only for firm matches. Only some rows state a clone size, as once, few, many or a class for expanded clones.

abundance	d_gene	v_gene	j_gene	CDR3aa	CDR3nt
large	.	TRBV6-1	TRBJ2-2	CASSYRTGELFF	TGTGCCAGCAGTTATCGGACAGGGGAGCTGTTTTTT
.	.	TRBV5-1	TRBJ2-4	CASSLASQGGNIQYF	TGCGCCAGCAGCTTGGCCTCCCAGGGGGGAAACATTCAGTACTTC
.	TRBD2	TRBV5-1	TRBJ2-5	CASSLGGEETQYF	TGCGCCAGCAGCCTGGGGGGGGAAGAGACCCAGTACTTC
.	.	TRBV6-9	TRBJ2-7	CASSYNSGPYEQYF	TGTGCCAGCAGTTACAATAGCGGTCCCTACGAGCAGTACTTC
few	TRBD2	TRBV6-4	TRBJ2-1	CASSYSGLAGVYNEQFF	TGTGCCAGCAGTTACTCGGGGCTAGCGGGAGTCTACAATGAGCAGTTCTTC
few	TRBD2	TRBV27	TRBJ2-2	CASRPIAGSGELFF	TGTGCCAGCAGACCGATAGCGGGAAGCGGGGAGCTGTTTTTT
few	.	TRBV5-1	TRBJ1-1	CASSLIIGGDTEAFF	TGCGCCAGCAGCTTGATAATCGGGGGGGACACTGAAGCTTTCTTT
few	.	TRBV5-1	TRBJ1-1	CASSLGQAYTEAFF	TGCGCCAGCAGCTTAGGCCAGGCGTACACTGAAGCTTTCTTT
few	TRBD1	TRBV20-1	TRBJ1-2	CSASPGGTLEDTF	TGCAGTGCATCCCCAGGGGGTACCCTGGAAGACACCTTC
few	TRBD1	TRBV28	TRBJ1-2	CASSFQGQGSGYTF	TGTGCCAGCAGTTTTCAAGGACAGGGAAGTGGCTACACCTTC
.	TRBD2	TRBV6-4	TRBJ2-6	CASSRTSGSIVNVLTF	TGTGCCAGCAGTCGGACTAGCGGGAGTATCGTCAACGTCCTGACTTTC
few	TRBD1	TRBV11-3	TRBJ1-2	CASSPTDRIYGYTF	TGTGCCAGCAGCCCCACGGACAGGATCTATGGCTACACCTTC
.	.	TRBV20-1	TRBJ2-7	CSAIRRRREEQYF	TGCAGTGCCATACGACGCAGGAGGGAAGAGCAGTACTTC
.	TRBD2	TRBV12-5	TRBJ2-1	CAWGGTRGLNEQFF	TGTGCTTGGGGGGGGACTAGGGGCTTGAATGAGCAGTTCTTC
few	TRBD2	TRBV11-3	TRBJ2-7	CASSLGASGSYEQYF	TGTGCCAGCAGCTTAGGGGCTAGCGGGAGTTACGAGCAGTACTTC
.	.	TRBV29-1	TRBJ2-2	CSVDRPSSPGELFF	TGCAGCGTTGATCGGCCCAGTTCGCCCGGGGAGCTGTTTTTT
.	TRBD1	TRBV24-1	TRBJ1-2	CATSDASGTGGVYYGYTF	TGTGCCACCAGTGATGCCTCCGGGACAGGGGGCGTGTACTATGGCTACACCTTC
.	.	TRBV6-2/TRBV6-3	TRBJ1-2	CASSRQGVNYGYTF	TGTGCCAGCAGTCGTCAGGGCGTCAACTATGGCTACACCTTC
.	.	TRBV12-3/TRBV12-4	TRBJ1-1	CASSFRREQNTEAFF	TGTGCCAGCAGTTTTCGGAGGGAACAGAACACTGAAGCTTTCTTT
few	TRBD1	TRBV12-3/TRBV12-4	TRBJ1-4	CASSKQGRVEKLFF	TGTGCCAGCAGTAAACAGGGGCGAGTTGAAAAACTGTTTTTT
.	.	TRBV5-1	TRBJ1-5	CASSLFPSDSNQPQHF	TGCGCCAGCAGCTTGTTCCCCTCCGATAGCAATCAGCCCCAGCATTTT
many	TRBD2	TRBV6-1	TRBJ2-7	CASSWLAGAEQYF	TGTGCCAGCAGTTGGCTAGCGGGTGCCGAGCAGTACTTC
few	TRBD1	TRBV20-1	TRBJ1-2	CSARDRDRGIYGYTF	TGCAGTGCTAGAGATCGAGACAGGGGGATCTATGGCTACACCTTC
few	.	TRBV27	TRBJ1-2	CASRTTFEGVNYGYTF	TGTGCCAGCAGAACGACTTTTGAAGGGGTAAACTATGGCTACACCTTC
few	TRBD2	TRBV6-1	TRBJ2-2	CASRFAGWGGTGELFF	TGTGCCAGCAGGTTCGCAGGGTGGGGAGGGACCGGGGAGCTGTTTTTT
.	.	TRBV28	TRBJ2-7	CASSLTGSYEQYF	TGTGCCAGCAGTTTAACAGGGTCCTACGAGCAGTACTTC
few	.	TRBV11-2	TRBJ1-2	CASSLGTADYYGYTF	TGTGCCAGCAGCTTAGGGACAGCTGATTACTATGGCTACACCTTC
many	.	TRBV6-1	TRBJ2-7	CASSETPFWLWQPSYEQYF	TGTGCCAGCAGTGAAACCCCGTTTTGGCTGTGGCAACCGTCCTACGAGCAGTACTTC
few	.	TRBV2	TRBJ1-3	CASSEFPGNTIYF	TGTGCCAGCAGTGAATTCCCGGGAAACACCATATATTTT
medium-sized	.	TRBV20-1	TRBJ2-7	CSASPGATGLEQYF	TGCAGTGCATCGCCGGGGGCAACCGGTCTCGAGCAGTACTTC
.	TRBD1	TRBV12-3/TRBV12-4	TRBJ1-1	CASRGTGVSEAFF	TGTGCCAGCAGGGGGACAGGGGTTTCTGAAGCTTTCTTT
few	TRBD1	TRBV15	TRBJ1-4	CATSNDRGDEKLFF	TGTGCCACCAGCAATGACAGGGGAGATGAAAAACTGTTTTTT
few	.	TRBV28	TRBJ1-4	CASSWNEKLFF	TGTGCCAGCAGTTGGAATGAAAAACTGTTTTTT
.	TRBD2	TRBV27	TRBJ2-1	CASSITGLVGNEQFF	TGTGCCAGCAGTATCACTGGACTAGTGGGGAATGAGCAGTTCTTC
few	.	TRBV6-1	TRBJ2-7	CASSEVAENDEQYF	TGTGCCAGCAGTGAAGTAGCGGAGAACGACGAGCAGTACTTC
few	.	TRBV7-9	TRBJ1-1	CASSLRGGENTEAFF	TGTGCCAGCAGCTTACGCGGTGGGGAGAACACTGAAGCTTTCTTT
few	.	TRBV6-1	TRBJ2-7	CAGEERPYEQYF	TGTGCCGGGGAGGAGAGACCCTACGAGCAGTACTTC
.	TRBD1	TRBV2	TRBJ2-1	CASSGQGAPYNEQFF	TGTGCCAGCAGCGGACAGGGGGCTCCATACAATGAGCAGTTCTTC
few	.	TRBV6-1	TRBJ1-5	CASSSGSQPQHF	TGTGCCAGCAGCTCAGGGTCTCAGCCCCAGCATTTT
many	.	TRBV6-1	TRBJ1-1	CASSPPRGRNTEAFF	TGTGCCAGCAGTCCACCCCGGGGGCGCAACACTGAAGCTTTCTTT
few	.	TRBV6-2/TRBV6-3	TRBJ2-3	CASRSWSGSSTDTQYF	TGTGCCAGCAGGTCATGGTCAGGGTCTAGCACAGATACGCAGTATTTT
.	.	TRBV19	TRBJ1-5	CASSMGYINQPQHF	TGTGCCAGTAGTATGGGGTACATAAATCAGCCCCAGCATTTT
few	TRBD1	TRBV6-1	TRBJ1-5	CASGGDRGQPQHF	TGTGCCAGCGGTGGGGACAGGGGTCAGCCCCAGCATTTT
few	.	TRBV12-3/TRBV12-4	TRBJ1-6	CASSIGQLNSPLHF	TGTGCCAGCAGTATCGGACAGCTCAATTCACCCCTCCACTTT
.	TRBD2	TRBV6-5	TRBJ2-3	CASSYSGRGTDTQYF	TGTGCCAGCAGTTACAGCGGGAGGGGCACAGATACGCAGTATTTT
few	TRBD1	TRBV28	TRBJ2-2	CASSSGTGGAGELFF	TGTGCCAGCAGTTCCGGGACAGGGGGCGCCGGGGAGCTGTTTTTT
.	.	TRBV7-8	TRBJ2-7	CASNPGWTYEQYF	TGTGCCAGCAACCCAGGGTGGACCTACGAGCAGTACTTC
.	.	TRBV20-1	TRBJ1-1	CSARVPTEAFF	TGCAGTGCTAGGGTTCCCACTGAAGCTTTCTTT
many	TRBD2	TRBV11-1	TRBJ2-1	CASSYSGSSANEQFF	TGTGCCAGCAGCTATAGCGGGAGTTCGGCCAATGAGCAGTTCTTC
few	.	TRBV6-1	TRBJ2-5	CASGNGARSYF	TGTGCCAGCGGGAATGGGGCTAGATCTTACTTC
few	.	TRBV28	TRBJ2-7	CASSLSRGGYEQYF	TGTGCCAGCAGTTTAAGTAGAGGGGGGTACGAGCAGTACTTC
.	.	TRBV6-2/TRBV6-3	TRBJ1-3	CASSYGSVGNTIYF	TGTGCCAGCAGTTACGGGTCAGTCGGTAACACCATATATTTT
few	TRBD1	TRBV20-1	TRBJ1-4	CSARTQGRTNEKLFF	TGCAGTGCTAGAACACAGGGGAGGACGAACGAAAAACTGTTTTTT